Sequencing of this TCR beta chain was carried out in a study of Graves' ophthalmopathy and Graves' hyperthyroidism. Study-level findings and limits: Most clonotypes expanded in thyroid above 0.001 frequency were present in blood too.

The CDR3 contains 15 residues. The trim removed 5 bases at V and 2 bases at J, leaving 8 bases unmatched. From germline, CDR1 is SNHLY and CDR2 FYNNEI. Those donors who had ophthalmopathy presented with moderate-to-severe activity, a CAS of ≥3, a NOSPECS of ≥4 and a duration under 3 months. For repertoire sequencing, the TCR beta CDR3 regions were amplified from RNA transcripts. First-round RT-PCR relied on HTBI primers, and a second-round multiplex PCR came next. Via MiXCR, TCRdb re-called the multiplex PCR reads, giving one row per CDR3 protein. The sample includes roughly 700,000 distinct CDR3 sequences, roughly two fifths of them seen just once. This clonotype has at least ten counts. Antigen: not known.

The source material was peripheral blood. This TCR was sampled from an adult man with Graves' ophthalmopathy. The chain couples TRBV2 to TRBJ2-5; the match to TRBD1 covers 7 bases. DNA for the CDR3: TGTGCCAGCAGTACACGTAGACAGGGTCAAGAGACCCAGTACTTC. It is translated as CASSTRRQGQETQYF.